The 14 T cell receptor beta chains in this list originate from one sample, sequenced in a study of CD8 T cells in Susac syndrome. Reverse transcription of roughly 0.45 to 1 ug RNA used random hexamers. TCRdb ran MiXCR on the immunoSEQ multiplex PCR reads and lists one entry per CDR3 protein. Of some 120,000 distinct CDR3 sequences in the sample, 94% were seen once. Sequencing was done on a sample of CD4+ T cells from PBMCs. Source of these receptors: a human donor in good health.

The chain couples TRBV7-2 to TRBJ2-3, with 10 bases identical to TRBD2. V trimming: 2 bases; J trimming: 1 base; junction bases outside the gene matches: 3. CDR1 is SGHTA and CDR2 is FQGNSA in the germline V gene. The CDR3 contains 16 residues. The CDR3: CASSLYLAGGTDTQYF. CDR3 in DNA: TGTGCCAGCAGCTTATACCTAGCGGGAGGCACAGATACGCAGTATTTT. Combining the CDR3 with reference TRBV7-2 and TRBJ2-3 gives the whole variable domain GAGVSQSPSNKVTEKGKDVELRCDPISGHTALYWYRQSLGQGLEFLIYFQGNSAPDKSGLPSDRFSAERTGGSVSTLTIQRTQQEDSAVYLCASSLYLAGGTDTQYFGPGTRLTVL.

V and J are TRBV18 and TRBJ2-1, with TRBD2 as a possible D gene (6 bases). The CDR3 has 17 residues. CDR1 is KGHSH and CDR2 is LQKENI in the germline V gene. Trimming removed 0 bases at V and 2 bases at J, with 14 bases between. In DNA form, the CDR3 reads TGTGCCAGCTCACCACCCGGAGGGGTAGTCGCCTACAATGAGCAGTTCTTC. This sequence encodes CASSPPGGVVAYNEQFF.

The rearrangement uses TRBV30 and TRBJ2-2; 8 positions match TRBD1. The ends lost 7 bases at V and 1 base at J; junction bases unmatched: 5. CDR3 length: 14 amino acids. From germline, CDR1 is GTSNPN and CDR2 SVGIG (reference sequence). CDR3 protein: CALKGQVNTGELFF. The CDR3 DNA sequence: TGTGCCTTGAAGGGACAGGTGAACACCGGGGAGCTGTTTTTT. Supplemented by reference TRBV30 and TRBJ2-2, the full variable domain reads SQTIHQWPATLVQPVGSPLSLECTVEGTSNPNLYWYRQAAGRGLQLLFYSVGIGQISSEVPQNLSASRPQDRQFILSSKKLLLSDSGFYLCALKGQVNTGELFFGEGSRLTVL.

The chain links TRBV7-9 to TRBJ1-2, with a tentative D call TRBD1 (5 bases). Germline assignment: CDR1 SEHNR and CDR2 FQNEAQ (reference sequence). Trimming removed 5 bases at V and 7 bases at J, with 14 bases between. CDR3 length equals 13 residues. CDR3 sequence reads: CASSREGYAGYTF. For the CDR3, the DNA is TGTGCCAGCAGCCGAGAGGGGTACGCTGGCTACACCTTC.

This clonotype was detected once. The rearrangement joins TRBV11-2 to TRBJ2-7; TRBD1 is a possible D gene (5 bases). CDR1 is SGHAT and CDR2 is FQNNGV in the germline V gene. Trimming stripped 5 bases from V and 3 bases from J, with 17 bases between. The CDR3 spans 15 residues. The CDR3, as DNA: TGTGCCAGCAGCGCCGGAATGACAGCCTTCTACGAGCAGTACTTC. Its protein product is CASSAGMTAFYEQYF.

This CDR3 is CASSLAGTPGDTQYF. As DNA, the CDR3 is TGTGCCAGCAGCTTAGCGGGGACCCCCGGTGATACGCAGTATTTT. This chain uses TRBV7-9 with TRBJ2-3; D assignment may be TRBD1 or TRBD2 (5 bases each). V gave up 0 bases and J gave up 6 bases, with 13 bases separating them. The CDR3 spans 15 residues. Germline loops: CDR1 SEHNR, CDR2 FQNEAQ (reference sequence).

This chain connects TRBV14 to TRBJ2-7; a possible D gene is TRBD2 (6 bases). The CDR3 totals 12 residues. The germline V and J ends were trimmed by 1 base and 5 bases, with 6 bases remaining between them. Germline-derived CDR1 and CDR2 are SGHDN and FVKESK. The CDR3 sequence is CASSQGRDEQYF. The CDR3 bases are TGTGCCAGCAGCCAAGGGAGGGACGAGCAGTACTTC.

This chain links TRBV2 with TRBJ2-5; unclear D gene. The CDR3 is 11 amino acids. Germline CDR1 SNHLY, CDR2 FYNNEI. With 7 bases removed from V and 4 bases from J, the gap between germline ends came to 7 bases. The CDR3 nucleotides are TGTGCCAGCAAAATACTAGAGACCCAGTACTTC. This sequence encodes CASKILETQYF.

The V gene is TRBV24-1, the J gene TRBJ1-5; the D is unclear. The CDR3 contains 9 residues. Trimming took off 9 bases at V and 10 bases at J, with 6 bases between the two ends. The germline V gene encodes CDR1 KGHDR and CDR2 SFDVKD. CDR3 sequence (DNA): TGTGCCACCGATCTCCCCCAGCATTTT. The encoded protein is CATDLPQHF.

The gene calls are TRBV10-3 and TRBJ2-3, with D unclear. Germline V gene lookup returns CDR1 ENHRY and CDR2 SYGVKD. Deletions cut 5 bases from V and 4 bases from J, with 7 bases between. The CDR3 is 12 amino acids. The CDR3 DNA follows: TGTGCCATCAGTTCATCACCAGATACGCAGTATTTT. Protein: CAISSSPDTQYF.

This chain connects TRBV12-3 or TRBV12-4 to TRBJ2-2; 8 bases align to TRBD2. CDR3 length: 20 amino acids. The V gene end was trimmed by 5 bases and the J gene end by 5 bases; junction bases not matched to a gene: 22. In DNA form, the CDR3 reads TGTGCCAGCAGTGATTCGCTAATCCGTTTCGGCGGGAGGTCGACCGGGGAGCTGTTTTTT. Its protein product is CASSDSLIRFGGRSTGELFF.

This rearrangement joins TRBV2 to TRBJ2-3, with 7 bases identical to TRBD2. The germline gives CDR1 SNHLY, CDR2 FYNNEI. J lost 0 bases, V lost 2 bases, and 2 bases had no gene match. The CDR3 has 15 residues. CDR3 DNA: TGTGCCAGCAGTGAATTTAGCGGGAGCACAGATACGCAGTATTTT. It yields the protein CASSEFSGSTDTQYF.

This clonotype is a singleton in its sample. The rearrangement uses TRBV5-1 and TRBJ2-5; 8 bases are shared with TRBD1. Germline values: CDR1 SGHRS, CDR2 YFSETQ. V lost 2 bases to trimming and J lost 2 bases; unmatched junction nucleotides: 17. The CDR3 has 19 amino acids. The CDR3 spells CASSFPGTGGRGGQETQYF. CDR3 bases: TGCGCCAGCAGCTTCCCCGGGACAGGAGGTCGCGGCGGACAAGAGACCCAGTACTTC.

This clonotype was recorded only once. The chain is built from TRBV18 and TRBJ1-6; the D is unclear. V lost 2 bases and J 9 bases, leaving 8 bases between the germline ends. The germline V gene has CDR1 KGHSH and CDR2 LQKENI. This CDR3 region has 13 residues. The CDR3 coding sequence is TGTGCCAGCTCACCAGAGGAGGGTTCACCCCTCCACTTT. Residues: CASSPEEGSPLHF. The variable domain in full, completed from reference TRBV18 and TRBJ1-6, reads NAGVMQNPRHLVRRRGQEARLRCSPMKGHSHVYWYRQLPEEGLKFMVYLQKENIIDESGMPKERFSAEFPKEGPSILRIQQVVRGDSAAYFCASSPEEGSPLHFGNGTRLTVT.